The sequence of this T cell receptor (beta chain) was determined in a study of blood T cell repertoires in COVID-19. Profiled with immunoSEQ multiplex PCR; TCRdb holds only in-frame clones, not every one. The sample lists some 200,000 clones; around 87% were seen once. Germline assignment: CDR1 SGDLS and CDR2 YYNGEE. The CDR3 covers 16 residues. V was pared by 3 bases and J by 0 bases, with 3 bases of the junction left unmatched. The rearrangement links TRBV9 to TRBJ2-1; TRBD2 agrees at 10 bases. The sequenced sample was peripheral blood. This TCR was sampled from a woman aged 18-29 years who had recovered from COVID-19. CDR3 protein: CASSDLAGVSYNEQFF. CDR3 DNA: TGTGCCAGCAGCGACCTAGCGGGGGTCTCCTACAATGAGCAGTTCTTC.